The rows below give T cell receptor beta chains drawn from one sample of a study of cytomegalovirus exposure and HLA in healthy donors. This table comes from immunoSEQ multiplex PCR, and its TCRdb copy is limited to in-frame clones, with some not included. The table includes under 150,000 clones, roughly 80% detected once. What was sequenced was PBMCs. The source of these receptors is a woman between 40 and 50 years old in good health and CMV-seropositive. Each CDR3 is given with its conserved first and last residue. Fields, in order: J gene, V gene, D gene, clone size, CDR3 DNA, CDR3 protein. D genes are given only for firm matches. Part of the rows lack a size; the others show once, few, many or a class for expanded clones.

j_call: TRBJ2-7
v_call: TRBV5-4
d_call: TRBD2
clone_size: .
cdr3_nt: TGTGCCAGCAGACCGACTAGCGAGAGCTCCTACGAGCAGTACTTC
cdr3_aa: CASRPTSESSYEQYF

j_call: TRBJ2-1
v_call: TRBV2
d_call: .
clone_size: .
cdr3_nt: TGTGCCAGCCCGGGCCTGAGGGGGGGCGACAATGAGCAGTTCTTC
cdr3_aa: CASPGLRGGDNEQFF

j_call: TRBJ2-5
v_call: TRBV28
d_call: .
clone_size: once
cdr3_nt: TGTGCCAGCAGTTTGACCGGAGCCCAAGAGACCCAGTACTTC
cdr3_aa: CASSLTGAQETQYF

j_call: TRBJ1-5
v_call: TRBV27
d_call: .
clone_size: .
cdr3_nt: TGTGCCAGCAGCCCCGACAGGAATCAGCCCCAGCATTTT
cdr3_aa: CASSPDRNQPQHF

j_call: TRBJ2-7
v_call: TRBV5-1
d_call: TRBD1
clone_size: .
cdr3_nt: TGCGCCAGCAGCTTGGACACAGGGGCCGAGCAGTACTTC
cdr3_aa: CASSLDTGAEQYF

j_call: TRBJ1-5
v_call: TRBV30
d_call: .
clone_size: once
cdr3_nt: TGTGCCTGGAGTGTACGCCTGGGAGGGCAGGGCAATCAGCCCCAGCATTTT
cdr3_aa: CAWSVRLGGQGNQPQHF

j_call: TRBJ2-5
v_call: TRBV15
d_call: TRBD2
clone_size: .
cdr3_nt: TGTGCCACCAGCAGAGTAGAACTAGCGGGAGAGGAGACCCAGTACTTC
cdr3_aa: CATSRVELAGEETQYF

j_call: TRBJ2-3
v_call: TRBV30
d_call: .
clone_size: .
cdr3_nt: TGTGCCTGGGAAAAGGGGGGGCCGGATACGCAGTATTTT
cdr3_aa: CAWEKGGPDTQYF

j_call: TRBJ1-4
v_call: TRBV27
d_call: TRBD1
clone_size: once
cdr3_nt: TGTGCCAGCAGTTCACGAACAGGGGTTGCAACTAATGAAAAACTGTTTTTT
cdr3_aa: CASSSRTGVATNEKLFF

j_call: TRBJ1-1
v_call: TRBV9
d_call: .
clone_size: many
cdr3_nt: TGTGCCAGCAGCACCAGGGCGGGGGACACTGAAGCTTTCTTT
cdr3_aa: CASSTRAGDTEAFF

j_call: TRBJ1-2
v_call: TRBV9
d_call: .
clone_size: .
cdr3_nt: TGTGCCAGCAGCGCAGGTAACCTTAACTATGGCTACACCTTC
cdr3_aa: CASSAGNLNYGYTF

j_call: TRBJ2-1
v_call: TRBV29-1
d_call: TRBD2
clone_size: once
cdr3_nt: TGCAGCGTTGATCTAAGCGGGAGGCGAGATGAGCAGTTCTTC
cdr3_aa: CSVDLSGRRDEQFF

j_call: TRBJ2-2
v_call: TRBV5-4
d_call: TRBD1
clone_size: once
cdr3_nt: TGTGCCAGCAGCCGGCCGGTTTTAGGGACAGAGAACACCGGGGAGCTGTTTTTT
cdr3_aa: CASSRPVLGTENTGELFF

j_call: TRBJ1-2
v_call: TRBV18
d_call: .
clone_size: .
cdr3_nt: TGTGCCAGCTCACCGGTTCCTAGCAGCTACACCTTC
cdr3_aa: CASSPVPSSYTF

j_call: TRBJ2-7
v_call: TRBV27
d_call: .
clone_size: once
cdr3_nt: TGTGCCAGCAGATGGGGGGGCACCTACGAGCAGTACTTC
cdr3_aa: CASRWGGTYEQYF

j_call: TRBJ2-2
v_call: TRBV27
d_call: .
clone_size: .
cdr3_nt: TGTGCCAGCAGCATACTTGCTAACACCGGGGAGCTGTTTTTT
cdr3_aa: CASSILANTGELFF

j_call: TRBJ1-3
v_call: TRBV6-1
d_call: .
clone_size: few
cdr3_nt: TGTGCCAGCAGTGCGACAGACGGAAACACCATATATTTT
cdr3_aa: CASSATDGNTIYF

j_call: TRBJ1-1
v_call: TRBV4-3
d_call: TRBD1
clone_size: .
cdr3_nt: TGCGCCAGCAGCCAGGCCCCAGGGGGCGCGAACACTGAAGCTTTCTTT
cdr3_aa: CASSQAPGGANTEAFF

j_call: TRBJ2-1
v_call: TRBV7-9
d_call: .
clone_size: .
cdr3_nt: TGTGCCAGCAGCCAAGATGGGGGGGCAGGAAGAAACAATGAGCAGTTCTTC
cdr3_aa: CASSQDGGAGRNNEQFF

j_call: TRBJ2-1
v_call: TRBV7-9
d_call: TRBD2
clone_size: .
cdr3_nt: TGTGCCAGCAGCTTTACTGGGGGGGTACGGTTCTTC
cdr3_aa: CASSFTGGVRFF

j_call: TRBJ2-7
v_call: TRBV6-5
d_call: .
clone_size: .
cdr3_nt: TGTGCCAGCAGTTCTGGAGCCTACGAGCAGTACTTC
cdr3_aa: CASSSGAYEQYF

j_call: TRBJ1-2
v_call: TRBV30
d_call: .
clone_size: .
cdr3_nt: TGTGCCTGGAGTGTAATCGGTGGCGGTGGCTACACCTTC
cdr3_aa: CAWSVIGGGGYTF

j_call: TRBJ2-7
v_call: TRBV7-2
d_call: TRBD1
clone_size: .
cdr3_nt: TGTGCCAGCAGCTTAGGGGACAGGGACCCCTACGAGCAGTACTTC
cdr3_aa: CASSLGDRDPYEQYF

j_call: TRBJ2-1
v_call: TRBV6-4
d_call: TRBD1
clone_size: .
cdr3_nt: TGTGCCAGCACCCGACAGGGCGAGGATGAGCAGTTCTTC
cdr3_aa: CASTRQGEDEQFF

j_call: TRBJ1-5
v_call: TRBV4-1
d_call: .
clone_size: .
cdr3_nt: TGCGCCAGCAGCCAAGTCAGAGGTCAGCCCCAGCATTTT
cdr3_aa: CASSQVRGQPQHF

j_call: TRBJ2-7
v_call: TRBV20-1
d_call: .
clone_size: .
cdr3_nt: TGCAGTGCCCTACTAAACGGGAGGCAGTACTTC
cdr3_aa: CSALLNGRQYF

j_call: TRBJ2-1
v_call: TRBV9
d_call: .
clone_size: .
cdr3_nt: TGTGCCAGCAGCGCTCATCTATCTGGGAGTGAGCAGTTCTTC
cdr3_aa: CASSAHLSGSEQFF

j_call: TRBJ1-6
v_call: TRBV28
d_call: TRBD1
clone_size: once
cdr3_nt: TGTGCCAGCAGCCCAGGACAGGCAGGCTCACCCCTCCACTTT
cdr3_aa: CASSPGQAGSPLHF

j_call: TRBJ1-1
v_call: TRBV5-4
d_call: .
clone_size: few
cdr3_nt: TGTGCCAGCAGCTGGGGGGGACAGAACACTGAAGCTTTCTTT
cdr3_aa: CASSWGGQNTEAFF

j_call: TRBJ2-7
v_call: TRBV5-5
d_call: TRBD1
clone_size: few
cdr3_nt: TGTGCCAGCAGCTTGGGGGACAGGGTGATTTACGAGCAGTACTTC
cdr3_aa: CASSLGDRVIYEQYF

j_call: TRBJ1-1
v_call: TRBV28
d_call: .
clone_size: .
cdr3_nt: TGTGCCAGCAGTACTCCCGGGGCGGGGAGTCCTGAAGCTTTCTTT
cdr3_aa: CASSTPGAGSPEAFF

j_call: TRBJ1-4
v_call: TRBV2
d_call: .
clone_size: .
cdr3_nt: TGTGCCAGCAGCGAGGGTCCTACAGAGTATAATGAAAAACTGTTTTTT
cdr3_aa: CASSEGPTEYNEKLFF

j_call: TRBJ2-7
v_call: TRBV9
d_call: TRBD2
clone_size: once
cdr3_nt: TGTGCCAGCAGCGTAGCGGGAGCGGGAGGTTACGAGCAGTACTTC
cdr3_aa: CASSVAGAGGYEQYF

j_call: TRBJ1-4
v_call: TRBV28
d_call: .
clone_size: few
cdr3_nt: TGTGCCAGCAGTACGGTAGCTAATGAAAAACTGTTTTTT
cdr3_aa: CASSTVANEKLFF

j_call: TRBJ2-1
v_call: TRBV2
d_call: .
clone_size: .
cdr3_nt: TGTGCAAGCTCTGGCGGATCATACAATGAGCAGTTCTTC
cdr3_aa: CASSGGSYNEQFF

j_call: TRBJ1-6
v_call: TRBV15
d_call: .
clone_size: .
cdr3_nt: TGTGCCACCAGCAGAGACGGCGGTTCACCCCTCCACTTT
cdr3_aa: CATSRDGGSPLHF

j_call: TRBJ2-2
v_call: TRBV10-3
d_call: TRBD2
clone_size: .
cdr3_nt: TGTGCCATCAGGTCACTAGCGCGATCTAACACCGGGGAGCTGTTTTTT
cdr3_aa: CAIRSLARSNTGELFF

j_call: TRBJ1-1
v_call: TRBV5-5
d_call: TRBD1
clone_size: .
cdr3_nt: TGTGCCAGCAGCACCGACAGGGGGAACACTGAAGCTTTCTTT
cdr3_aa: CASSTDRGNTEAFF

j_call: TRBJ2-1
v_call: TRBV7-2
d_call: .
clone_size: .
cdr3_nt: TGTGCCAGCAGCTTAGCAGGGCTAGCGAGCAATGAGCAGTTCTTC
cdr3_aa: CASSLAGLASNEQFF

j_call: TRBJ1-3
v_call: TRBV4-2
d_call: .
clone_size: .
cdr3_nt: TGTGCCAGCAGCCAAGATGAAGCAGGTGGAAACACCATATATTTT
cdr3_aa: CASSQDEAGGNTIYF

j_call: TRBJ2-7
v_call: TRBV13
d_call: .
clone_size: .
cdr3_nt: TGTGCCAGCAGCTTAGCGGGGAGCTCCTACGAGCAGTACTTC
cdr3_aa: CASSLAGSSYEQYF

j_call: TRBJ2-5
v_call: TRBV10-1
d_call: .
clone_size: .
cdr3_nt: TGCGCCAGCAGTGCCCGGGGGTCGTCGGAGACCCAGTACTTC
cdr3_aa: CASSARGSSETQYF

j_call: TRBJ2-2
v_call: TRBV5-1
d_call: TRBD2
clone_size: .
cdr3_nt: TGCGCCAGCAGTCCTAGCGGGGGAGATGGCGGGGAGCTGTTTTTT
cdr3_aa: CASSPSGGDGGELFF

j_call: TRBJ1-5
v_call: TRBV18
d_call: .
clone_size: .
cdr3_nt: TGTGCCAGCTCACCACAGAGAAACAATCAGCCCCAGCATTTT
cdr3_aa: CASSPQRNNQPQHF

j_call: TRBJ2-1
v_call: TRBV6-4
d_call: TRBD2
clone_size: .
cdr3_nt: TGTGCCAGCAGCGAGACCGGGGGGACCCTCAATGAGCAGTTCTTC
cdr3_aa: CASSETGGTLNEQFF

j_call: TRBJ2-1
v_call: TRBV10-3
d_call: .
clone_size: .
cdr3_nt: TGTGCCATCAGTGAGTCGAAGGTAGCAGGGGACAATGAGCAGTTCTTC
cdr3_aa: CAISESKVAGDNEQFF

j_call: TRBJ1-3
v_call: TRBV28
d_call: .
clone_size: .
cdr3_nt: TGTGCCAGCAGACCGGGATCTAACTCTGGAAACACCATATATTTT
cdr3_aa: CASRPGSNSGNTIYF

j_call: TRBJ2-5
v_call: TRBV11-2
d_call: .
clone_size: .
cdr3_nt: TGTGCCAGCAGGAAGAGCGGCCTCCAAGAGACCCAGTACTTC
cdr3_aa: CASRKSGLQETQYF

j_call: TRBJ1-1
v_call: TRBV4-3
d_call: TRBD1
clone_size: .
cdr3_nt: TGCGCCAGCAGCCTAAACTCGGGACAGGGTGTATTGGCTGAAGCTTTCTTT
cdr3_aa: CASSLNSGQGVLAEAFF

j_call: TRBJ1-1
v_call: TRBV11-2
d_call: .
clone_size: .
cdr3_nt: TGTGCCAGCAGCTTTACCTATGAAGCTTTCTTT
cdr3_aa: CASSFTYEAFF

j_call: TRBJ2-1
v_call: TRBV7-9
d_call: TRBD2
clone_size: .
cdr3_nt: TGTGCCAGCAGACGGACTAGCGGCCCTTTCAATGAGCAGTTCTTC
cdr3_aa: CASRRTSGPFNEQFF

j_call: TRBJ1-5
v_call: TRBV10-3
d_call: TRBD1
clone_size: .
cdr3_nt: TGTGCCATTGGACAGGGGAATGATCAGCCCCAGCATTTT
cdr3_aa: CAIGQGNDQPQHF

j_call: TRBJ1-6
v_call: TRBV18
d_call: TRBD1
clone_size: .
cdr3_nt: TGTGCCAGCTCACCAGACAGGGTCAGGTCACCCCTCCACTTT
cdr3_aa: CASSPDRVRSPLHF

j_call: TRBJ1-1
v_call: TRBV28
d_call: TRBD1
clone_size: .
cdr3_nt: TGTGCCAGCAGTGCACCTGGGACAGGGACGTACAAAACTGAAGCTTTCTTT
cdr3_aa: CASSAPGTGTYKTEAFF

j_call: TRBJ1-1
v_call: TRBV9
d_call: .
clone_size: .
cdr3_nt: TGTGCCAGCAGCCAGTACAGGGCTACTGAAGCTTTCTTT
cdr3_aa: CASSQYRATEAFF

j_call: TRBJ2-5
v_call: TRBV5-8
d_call: TRBD2
clone_size: .
cdr3_nt: TGTGCCAGCAGCCGCGGACTAGCGGGGTCAGAAGAGACCCAGTACTTC
cdr3_aa: CASSRGLAGSEETQYF